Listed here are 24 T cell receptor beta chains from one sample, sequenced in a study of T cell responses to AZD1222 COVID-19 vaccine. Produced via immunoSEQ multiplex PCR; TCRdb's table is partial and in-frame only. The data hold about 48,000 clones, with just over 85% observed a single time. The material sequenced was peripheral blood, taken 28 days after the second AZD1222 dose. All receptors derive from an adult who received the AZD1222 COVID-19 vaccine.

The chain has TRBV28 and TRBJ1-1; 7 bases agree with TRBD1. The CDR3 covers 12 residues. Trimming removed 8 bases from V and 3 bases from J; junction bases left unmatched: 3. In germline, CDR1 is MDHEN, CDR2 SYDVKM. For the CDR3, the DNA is TGTGCCAGCGGCAGGGGGGACACTGAAGCTTTCTTT. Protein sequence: CASGRGDTEAFF.

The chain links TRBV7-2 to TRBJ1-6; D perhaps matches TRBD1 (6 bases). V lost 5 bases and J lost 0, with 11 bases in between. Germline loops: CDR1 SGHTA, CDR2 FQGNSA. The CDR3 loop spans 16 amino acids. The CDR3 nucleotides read TGTGCCAGCAGCCGGACAGCGAGCTCCTATAATTCACCCCTCCACTTT. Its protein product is CASSRTASSYNSPLHF.

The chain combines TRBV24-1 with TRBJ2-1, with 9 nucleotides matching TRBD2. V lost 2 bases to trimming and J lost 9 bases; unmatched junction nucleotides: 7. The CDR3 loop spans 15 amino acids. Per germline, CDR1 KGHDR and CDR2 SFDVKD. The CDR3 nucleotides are TGTGCCACCAGTGATTCTAGCGGGACTACCCTTGAGCAGTTCTTC. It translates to CATSDSSGTTLEQFF.

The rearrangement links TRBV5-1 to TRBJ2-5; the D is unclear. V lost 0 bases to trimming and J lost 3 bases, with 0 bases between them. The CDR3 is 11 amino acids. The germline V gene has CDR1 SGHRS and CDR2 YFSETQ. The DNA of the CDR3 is TGCGCCAGCAGCTTGGAAGAGACCCAGTACTTC. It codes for CASSLEETQYF.

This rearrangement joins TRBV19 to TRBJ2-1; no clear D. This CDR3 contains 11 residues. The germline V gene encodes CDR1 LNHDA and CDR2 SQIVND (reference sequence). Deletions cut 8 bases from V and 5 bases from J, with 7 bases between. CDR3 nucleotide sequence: TGTGCCAGTCGGGCCCACAATGAGCAGTTCTTC. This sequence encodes CASRAHNEQFF.

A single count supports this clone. This CDR3 is CASTPGHLNQPQHF. CDR3 sequence (DNA): TGTGCCAGTACACCGGGACACCTCAATCAGCCCCAGCATTTT. V is TRBV19 and J is TRBJ1-5, with a tentative D call TRBD1 (6 bases). The ends were cut back, 7 bases at V and 3 bases at J, with 13 bases in the middle. The CDR3 sequence is 14 residues long. Per germline, CDR1 LNHDA and CDR2 SQIVND (reference sequence).

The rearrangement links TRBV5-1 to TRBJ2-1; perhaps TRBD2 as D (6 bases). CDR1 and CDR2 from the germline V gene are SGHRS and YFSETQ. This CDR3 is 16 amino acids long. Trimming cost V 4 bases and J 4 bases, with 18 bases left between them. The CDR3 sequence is CASSLQTSRLYNEQFF. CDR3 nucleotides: TGCGCCAGCAGCCTCCAGACTAGTCGGCTATACAATGAGCAGTTCTTC.

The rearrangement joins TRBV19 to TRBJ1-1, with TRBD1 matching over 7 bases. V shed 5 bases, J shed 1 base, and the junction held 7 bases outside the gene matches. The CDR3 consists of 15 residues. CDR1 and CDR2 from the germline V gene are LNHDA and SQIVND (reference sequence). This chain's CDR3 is CASSADRVWNTEAFF. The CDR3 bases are TGTGCCAGTAGTGCCGACAGGGTGTGGAACACTGAAGCTTTCTTT.

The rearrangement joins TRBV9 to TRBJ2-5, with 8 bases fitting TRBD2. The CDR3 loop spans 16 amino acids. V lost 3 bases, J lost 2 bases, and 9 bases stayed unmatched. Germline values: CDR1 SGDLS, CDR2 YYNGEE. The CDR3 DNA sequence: TGTGCCAGCAGCGCCGGACTAGCCCACAGGCAAGAGACCCAGTACTTC. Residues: CASSAGLAHRQETQYF. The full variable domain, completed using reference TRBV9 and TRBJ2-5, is DSGVTQTPKHLITATGQRVTLRCSPRSGDLSVYWYQQSLDQGLQFLIQYYNGEERAKGNILERFSAQQFPDLHSELNLSSLELGDSALYFCASSAGLAHRQETQYFGPGTRLLVL.

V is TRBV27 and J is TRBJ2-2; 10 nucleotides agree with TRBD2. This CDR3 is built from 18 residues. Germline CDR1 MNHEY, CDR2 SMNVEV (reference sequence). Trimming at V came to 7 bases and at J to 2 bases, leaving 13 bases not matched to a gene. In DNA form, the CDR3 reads TGTGCCAGCACTCGACGAGGGCTAGCGGGAGTTAACACCGGGGAGCTGTTTTTT. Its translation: CASTRRGLAGVNTGELFF.

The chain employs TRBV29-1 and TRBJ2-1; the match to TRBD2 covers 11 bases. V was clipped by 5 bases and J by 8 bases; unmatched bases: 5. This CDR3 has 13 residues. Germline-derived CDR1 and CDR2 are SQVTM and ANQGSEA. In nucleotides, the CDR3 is TGCAGCGTTACTAGCGGGAGAGCGTATGAGCAGTTCTTC. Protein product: CSVTSGRAYEQFF.

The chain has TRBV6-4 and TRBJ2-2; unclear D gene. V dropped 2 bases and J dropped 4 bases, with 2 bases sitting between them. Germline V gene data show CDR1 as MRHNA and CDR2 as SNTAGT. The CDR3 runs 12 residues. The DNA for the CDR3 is TGTGCCAGCAGTGACCCCACCGGGGAGCTGTTTTTT. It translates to CASSDPTGELFF.

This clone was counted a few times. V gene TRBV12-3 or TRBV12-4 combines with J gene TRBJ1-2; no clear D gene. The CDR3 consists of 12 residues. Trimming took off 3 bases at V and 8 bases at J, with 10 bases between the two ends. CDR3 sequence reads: CASSFEGYGYTF. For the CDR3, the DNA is TGTGCCAGCAGTTTCGAAGGTTACGGCTACACCTTC.

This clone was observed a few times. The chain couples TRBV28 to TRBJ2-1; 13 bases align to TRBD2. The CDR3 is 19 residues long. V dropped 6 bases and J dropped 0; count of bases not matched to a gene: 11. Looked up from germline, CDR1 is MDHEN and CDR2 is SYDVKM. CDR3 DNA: TGTGCCAGCAGGCCTCCCGGGACTAGCGGGGCGAGCTCCTACAATGAGCAGTTCTTC. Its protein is CASRPPGTSGASSYNEQFF.

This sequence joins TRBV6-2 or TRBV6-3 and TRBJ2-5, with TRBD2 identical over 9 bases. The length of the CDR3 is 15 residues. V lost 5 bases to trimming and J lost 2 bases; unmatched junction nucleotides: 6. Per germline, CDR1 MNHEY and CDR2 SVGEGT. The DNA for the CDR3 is TGTGCCAGCAGTATAGCGGGGGACCCACAAGAGACCCAGTACTTC. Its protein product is CASSIAGDPQETQYF.

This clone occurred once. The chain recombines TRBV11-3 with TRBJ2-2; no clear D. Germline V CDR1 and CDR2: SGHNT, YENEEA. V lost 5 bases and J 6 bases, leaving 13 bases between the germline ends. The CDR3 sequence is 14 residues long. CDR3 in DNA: TGTGCCAGCAGCCCGGCGAGTTTCCCCGGGGAGCTGTTTTTT. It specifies CASSPASFPGELFF.

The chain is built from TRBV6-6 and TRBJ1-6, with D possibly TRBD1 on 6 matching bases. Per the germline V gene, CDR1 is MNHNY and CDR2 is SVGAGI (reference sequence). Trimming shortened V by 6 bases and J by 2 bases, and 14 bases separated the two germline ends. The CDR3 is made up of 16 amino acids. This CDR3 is CASSSSGAPYNSPLHF. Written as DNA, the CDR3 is TGTGCCAGCAGCTCGTCAGGGGCGCCCTATAATTCACCCCTCCACTTT.

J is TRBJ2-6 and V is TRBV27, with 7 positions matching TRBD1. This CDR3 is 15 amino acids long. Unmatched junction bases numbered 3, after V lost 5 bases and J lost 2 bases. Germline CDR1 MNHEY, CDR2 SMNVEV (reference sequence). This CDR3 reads CASSATGAGANVLTF. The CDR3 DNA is TGTGCCAGCAGTGCTACAGGGGCTGGGGCCAACGTCCTGACTTTC.

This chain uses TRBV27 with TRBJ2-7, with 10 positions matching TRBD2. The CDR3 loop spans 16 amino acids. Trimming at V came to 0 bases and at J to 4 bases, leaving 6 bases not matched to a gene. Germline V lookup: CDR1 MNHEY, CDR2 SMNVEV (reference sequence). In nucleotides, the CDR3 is TGTGCCAGCAGTTTATCAACTAGCGGGACCCTATACGAGCAGTACTTC. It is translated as CASSLSTSGTLYEQYF.

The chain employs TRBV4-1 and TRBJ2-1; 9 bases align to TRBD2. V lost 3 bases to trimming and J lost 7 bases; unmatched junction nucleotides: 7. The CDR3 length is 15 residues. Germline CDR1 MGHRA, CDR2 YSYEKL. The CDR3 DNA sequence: TGCGCCAGCAGCCATCTGCGGGAGGGCCAAAATGAGCAGTTCTTC. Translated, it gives CASSHLREGQNEQFF.

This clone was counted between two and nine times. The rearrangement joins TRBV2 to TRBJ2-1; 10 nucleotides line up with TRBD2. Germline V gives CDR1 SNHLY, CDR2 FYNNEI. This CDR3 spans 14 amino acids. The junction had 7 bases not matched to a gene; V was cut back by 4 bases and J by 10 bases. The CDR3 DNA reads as TGTGCCAGCAGTGGGCTAGCGGGAGTAGGGGAGCAGTTCTTC. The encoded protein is CASSGLAGVGEQFF.

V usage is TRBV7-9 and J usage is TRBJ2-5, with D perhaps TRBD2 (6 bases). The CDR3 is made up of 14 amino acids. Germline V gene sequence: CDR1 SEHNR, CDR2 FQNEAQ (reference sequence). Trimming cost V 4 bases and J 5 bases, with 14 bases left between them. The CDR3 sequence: CASSSGSSGETQYF. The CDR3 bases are TGTGCCAGCAGCTCCGGGTCGAGCGGGGAGACCCAGTACTTC. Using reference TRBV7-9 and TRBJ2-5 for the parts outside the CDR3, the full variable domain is DTGVSQNPRHKITKRGQNVTFRCDPISEHNRLYWYRQTLGQGPEFLTYFQNEAQLEKSRLLSDRFSAERPKGSFSTLEIQRTEQGDSAMYLCASSSGSSGETQYFGPGTRLLVL.

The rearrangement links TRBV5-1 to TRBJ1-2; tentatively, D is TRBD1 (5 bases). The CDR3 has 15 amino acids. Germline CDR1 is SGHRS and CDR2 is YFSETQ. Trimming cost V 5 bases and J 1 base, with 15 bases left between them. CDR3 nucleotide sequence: TGCGCCAGCAGTTATTCCGGACAAAATAACTATGGCTACACCTTC. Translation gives CASSYSGQNNYGYTF.

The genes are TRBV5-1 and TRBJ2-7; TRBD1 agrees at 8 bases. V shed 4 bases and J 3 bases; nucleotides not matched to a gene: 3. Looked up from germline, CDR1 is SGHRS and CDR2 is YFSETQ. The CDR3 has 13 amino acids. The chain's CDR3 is CASSPGQDYEQYF. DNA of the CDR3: TGCGCCAGCAGCCCGGGACAGGACTACGAGCAGTACTTC.